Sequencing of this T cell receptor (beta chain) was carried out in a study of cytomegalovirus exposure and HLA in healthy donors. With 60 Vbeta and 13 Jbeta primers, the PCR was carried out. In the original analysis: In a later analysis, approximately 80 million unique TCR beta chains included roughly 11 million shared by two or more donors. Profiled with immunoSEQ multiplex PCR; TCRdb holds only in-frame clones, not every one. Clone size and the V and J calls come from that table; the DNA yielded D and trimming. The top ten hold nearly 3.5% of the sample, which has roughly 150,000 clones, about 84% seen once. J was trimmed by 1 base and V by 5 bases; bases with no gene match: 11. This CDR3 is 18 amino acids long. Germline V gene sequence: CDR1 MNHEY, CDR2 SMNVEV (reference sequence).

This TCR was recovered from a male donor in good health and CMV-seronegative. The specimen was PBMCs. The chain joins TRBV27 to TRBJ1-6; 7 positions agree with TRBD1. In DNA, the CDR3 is TGTGCCAGCAGTCCCTGGACAGGAGGGTCGTCCTATAATTCACCCCTCCACTTT. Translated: CASSPWTGGSSYNSPLHF.